The clone carrying this T cell receptor (beta chain) showed up just a few times. Its antigen is as yet unknown. This entry is derived from a study of T cell repertoires in cytomegalovirus infection. Study-wide context: HLA-B-restricted CMV epitopes that are well studied, plus recently identified HLA-C-restricted ones, were used by the study.

Whole-study results and caveats: Summed frequency of shared TCR beta families picked out CMV carriers who also had the relevant HLA. The response measured ex vivo was dominated by TCR beta clonotypes (HLA-C-restricted and CMV-specific).

TCRdb reprocessed the reads via MiXCR and lists one record per CDR3 protein. This sample has about 78,000 distinct CDR3 sequences, with about 37% found just once. Deletions cut 7 bases from V and 3 bases from J, with 12 bases between. The CDR3 has 13 amino acids. The clonotype was recovered from a human donor in good health (CMV status not recorded). Some clones in this sample may be carry-over from other donors' samples. V gene TRBV12-3 or TRBV12-4 combines with J gene TRBJ2-5, with D perhaps matching TRBD1 or TRBD2 (6 bases each). The material sequenced was CD8+ T cells from cultured PBMCs, taken from culture after CMV antigen stimulation. Written as DNA, the CDR3 is TGTGCCAGCACCTCGGGGGACAAAGAGACCCAGTACTTC. Amino acid sequence: CASTSGDKETQYF.